This TCR beta chain came from a study of Ad26.COV2.S vaccination and SARS-CoV-2 variants. Study-wide results and caveats: Spike-specific TCR breadth ran higher among vaccine recipients than placebo recipients.

Comment on this clone: Its antigen is undetermined.

TCRdb's table, derived via immunoSEQ multiplex PCR, lists solely in-frame clones and lacks some. The table has approximately 300,000 clones, 70% to 90% seen once. As to treatment: about 20 received Ad26.COV2.S at low or high dose, single or two shots; 5 received placebo; per-sample allocation not given. At day 63 after the first vaccine or placebo injection, samples were drawn. From germline, CDR1 is LGHDT and CDR2 YNNKEL (reference sequence). This CDR3 comprises 17 residues. Trimming cost V 0 bases and J 1 base, with 13 bases left between them. This clonotype was obtained from a person aged 18-60 years who received the Ad26.COV2.S COVID-19 vaccine or a placebo. This specimen consisted of peripheral blood, obtained in a trial of Ad26.COV2.S vaccine versus placebo. This chain uses TRBV3-1 (or the pseudogene TRBV3-2) with TRBJ2-1, with TRBD1 as a possible D gene (7 bases). The DNA of the CDR3 is TGTGCCAGCAGCCAAGAAGGGGGGACAGTTTCCTACAATGAGCAGTTCTTC. Residues: CASSQEGGTVSYNEQFF.